The rows below give T cell receptor beta chains drawn from one sample of a study of a mutant IDH1 vaccine in newly diagnosed glioma. Measured with immunoSEQ multiplex PCR; TCRdb has only the in-frame clones, and not every one. The sample contains about 35,000 clones, about 80% of which appear only once. Their recognized antigens are unknown. This sample comprised peripheral blood mononuclear cells (PBMCs), obtained from a glioma patient whose treatment included an IDH1 peptide vaccine. The receptor source for this set is a woman in her 30s with glioma. Some clones in this sample may be carry-over from other donors' samples. Each CDR3 is given with its conserved first and last residue. The D gene is left open where the match is weak. Not every row has a clone size; where given, it reads once, few, many or a size class.

14	TRBV15	-	TRBJ2-5	-	CATSRDPGEETQYF	TGTGCCACCAGCAGAGACCCGGGGGAAGAGACCCAGTACTTC
14	TRBV19	-	TRBJ1-4	-	CASSYTTTNEKLFF	TGTGCCAGTAGCTACACCACAACTAATGAAAAACTGTTTTTT
15	TRBV4-1	once	TRBJ2-7	TRBD2	CASSQVGGSSYEQYF	TGCGCCAGCAGCCAAGTTGGCGGGAGCTCCTACGAGCAGTACTTC
15	TRBV28	-	TRBJ1-2	-	CASSLRGGSHYGYTF	TGTGCCAGCAGTCTCCGTGGAGGATCGCACTATGGCTACACCTTC
14	TRBV5-4	-	TRBJ1-5	TRBD1	CASSRDRGVQPQHF	TGTGCCAGCAGCCGGGACAGGGGAGTTCAGCCCCAGCATTTT
16	TRBV7-9	-	TRBJ2-3	-	CASSLESGFSTDTQYF	TGTGCCAGCAGCTTAGAGTCGGGCTTTAGCACAGATACGCAGTATTTT
14	TRBV10-2	once	TRBJ2-1	-	CASSSRGPYNEQFF	TGCGCCAGCAGCTCCCGAGGACCCTACAATGAGCAGTTCTTC
14	TRBV5-4	-	TRBJ2-3	-	CAMRAASSTDTQYF	TGTGCCATGAGGGCTGCCTCTAGCACAGATACGCAGTATTTT
13	TRBV6-1	-	TRBJ1-2	-	CASSESGDYGYTF	TGTGCCAGCAGTGAGTCAGGGGACTATGGCTACACCTTC
13	TRBV7-8	-	TRBJ2-1	TRBD2	CASRVPTQRGQFF	TGTGCCAGCAGAGTTCCGACCCAGCGGGGGCAGTTCTTC
17	TRBV6-1	-	TRBJ1-5	-	CASSEARGGGSNQPQHF	TGTGCCAGCAGTGAAGCTAGGGGGGGAGGGAGCAATCAGCCCCAGCATTTT
16	TRBV4-1	-	TRBJ2-2	TRBD1	CASSQPGTGGNGELFF	TGCGCCAGCAGCCAACCCGGGACAGGGGGGAACGGGGAGCTGTTTTTT